The 5 T cell receptor beta chains reported below all come from one sample, sequenced in a study of OX40 agonist ivuxolimab in advanced cancers. Here immunoSEQ multiplex PCR was the method, and the copy in TCRdb shows in-frame clones only, minus some. Of 45,000 to 70,000 clones in the sample, almost 90% are singletons; the top ten hold approximately 7%. Sequenced here: CD4+ or CD8+ T cells sorted from blood, sampled in a trial of the OX40 agonist ivuxolimab. The source is an adult with an advanced solid tumor such as melanoma, head and neck, liver or kidney cancer.

The CDR3 DNA follows: TGCGCCAGCAGCCAAGATTGGCAGGGGGCGGCTAACGAGCAGTACTTC. Its protein is CASSQDWQGAANEQYF. V and J are TRBV4-1 and TRBJ2-7; 8 bases agree with TRBD1. The CDR3 contains 16 residues. The junction had 9 bases not matched to a gene; V was cut back by 0 bases and J by 5 bases. The germline gives CDR1 MGHRA, CDR2 YSYEKL.

The V call is TRBV9, the J call TRBJ2-3; 9 bases are a match to TRBD1. The CDR3 consists of 16 residues. With V trimmed by 6 bases and J by 5 bases, 13 bases remained unmatched. The germline V gene encodes CDR1 SGDLS and CDR2 YYNGEE. The CDR3 is CASTKTQGALIDTQYF. CDR3 nucleotide sequence: TGTGCCAGCACCAAGACACAGGGGGCCTTAATAGATACGCAGTATTTT.

The chain joins TRBV30 to TRBJ2-2, with 7 bases fitting TRBD2. The germline V gene has CDR1 GTSNPN and CDR2 SVGIG (reference sequence). J lost 8 bases, V lost 1 base, and 4 bases had no gene match. The CDR3 is 13 residues long. CDR3 region: CAWSGLAAGELFF. CDR3 DNA: TGTGCCTGGAGTGGACTAGCTGCTGGGGAGCTGTTTTTT.

The V and J genes are TRBV5-1 and TRBJ2-7, with D perhaps matching TRBD1 (5 bases). This CDR3 region has 12 residues. Trimming stripped 4 bases from V and 4 bases from J, with 9 bases between. Looked up from germline, CDR1 is SGHRS and CDR2 is YFSETQ. The CDR3 coding sequence is TGCGCCAGCAGCCAGACAGCTTACGAGCAGTACTTC. Translation: CASSQTAYEQYF.

The chain links TRBV5-5 to TRBJ1-1, with D hard to call. This CDR3 region has 11 residues. V lost 7 bases, J lost 11 bases, and 15 bases lay in between. Germline CDR1 and CDR2: SGHKS and YYEKEE (reference sequence). The CDR3 DNA is TGTGCCAGCGTCGTAGGAGACGCGGCTTTCTTT. Protein product: CASVVGDAAFF.